This T cell receptor (beta chain) was retrieved from a study of CD8 T cells in ankylosing spondylitis. The CDR3 sequence is 14 residues long. Germline CDR1 and CDR2: SEHNR and FQNEAQ (reference sequence). J lost 5 bases, V lost 5 bases, and 5 bases had no gene match. This clonotype was recorded at least ten times. TCRdb ran MiXCR on the 5' RACE reads and lists one entry per CDR3 protein. The table lists about 130,000 distinct CDR3 sequences, 7.3% of them singletons. Sequences were obtained from blood, either unsorted or a sorted T cell fraction (not recorded which). The TCR originated in a female donor with ankylosing spondylitis or in good health (not recorded which). V gene TRBV7-9 combines with J gene TRBJ2-1; TRBD1 matches at 8 bases. The CDR3: CASSTRTGNNEQFF. As DNA, the CDR3 is TGTGCCAGCAGCACCCGGACAGGGAACAATGAGCAGTTCTTC.